The source of this T cell receptor (beta chain) is a study of T-cell memory formation after mild COVID-19. Study-level information: Most TCR clusters belonged to a single donor.

Germline CDR1 SGHRS, CDR2 YFSETQ. V lost 4 bases to trimming and J lost 1 base, with 12 bases between them. This CDR3 comprises 14 residues. The table lists this clonotype with a few counts. TCRdb re-called the 5' RACE reads with MiXCR, one entry per CDR3 protein. The sample has about 250,000 distinct CDR3 sequences; approximately 15% are singletons. The V and J genes are TRBV5-1 and TRBJ2-7; D is uncertain. The receptor was derived from an adult woman who had mild COVID-19 (a few samples of this study predate the infection). Cell type and time point are not known. The sequencing input was PBMCs or a T cell subset sorted from them (not recorded which). The DNA for the CDR3 is TGCGCCAGCAGCCATGTCTTTAGATCCTACGAGCAGTACTTC. Translation gives CASSHVFRSYEQYF.